The 25 T cell receptor beta chains below all came from one sample that was sequenced in a study of cytomegalovirus exposure and HLA in healthy donors. PCR primers comprised 60 Vbeta and 13 Jbeta primers. Profiled with immunoSEQ multiplex PCR; TCRdb holds only in-frame clones, not every one. Of approximately 180,000 clones listed, 60% to 80% are singletons. Sequenced material: PBMCs. The receptors come from a middle-aged man in good health and CMV-seropositive.

The chain joins TRBV2 to TRBJ1-1, with 8 bases lining up with TRBD1. Germline assignment: CDR1 SNHLY and CDR2 FYNNEI. The CDR3 is made up of 14 amino acids. Losses at the gene ends were 6 bases for V and 1 base for J; bases not matched to a gene: 4. DNA for the CDR3: TGTGCCAGCAGGGACAGGGCCGGGAACACTGAAGCTTTCTTT. It codes for CASRDRAGNTEAFF.

V gene TRBV14 combines with J gene TRBJ2-2, with 14 positions matching TRBD2. This CDR3 comprises 18 residues. The V gene's germline CDR1 is SGHDN and CDR2 FVKESK. J was trimmed by 1 base and V by 3 bases; bases with no gene match: 4. As DNA, the CDR3 is TGTGCCAGCAGCCAGACTAGCGGGAGGGCCTGGAACACCGGGGAGCTGTTTTTT. Protein product: CASSQTSGRAWNTGELFF.

The chain couples TRBV11-2 to TRBJ1-1; no definite D call. Germline-derived CDR1 and CDR2 are SGHAT and FQNNGV. The CDR3 contains 15 residues. Between the trimmed V and J ends, which lost 5 bases and 4 bases, there was a span of 17 bases. For the CDR3, the DNA is TGTGCCAGCAGCGCTAAGGCGCGCGGGTTCACTGAAGCTTTCTTT. It specifies CASSAKARGFTEAFF.

Worth noting for this clone: The junction departs from the called germline gene at one end, perhaps through a read error. The chain joins TRBV28 to TRBJ2-7, with a weak D call TRBD1 (5 bases). CDR1 MDHEN and CDR2 SYDVKM come from the germline V gene. This CDR3 has 12 residues. CDR3 in amino acids: CASSLGRTRSDF. In DNA, the CDR3 is TGTGCCAGCAGCTTAGGACGGACACGATCGGACTTC.

The chain links TRBV11-1 to TRBJ2-7; D may be TRBD1 (5 bases). The germline CDR1 and CDR2 sequences are SGHAT and FQDESV (reference sequence). The V end lost 6 bases, the J end lost 4 bases, and 10 bases lay between the germline ends. The CDR3 has 12 residues. This chain's CDR3 is CASSSQGYEQYF. CDR3 sequence (DNA): TGTGCCAGCAGTTCCCAGGGATACGAGCAGTACTTC.

The CDR3 region is CASSIPGQGNEQFF. The DNA of the CDR3 is TGCGCCAGCAGTATCCCGGGACAGGGCAATGAGCAGTTCTTC. The chain uses TRBV10-2 and TRBJ2-1, with 9 bases fitting TRBD1. From germline, CDR1 is WSHSY and CDR2 SAAADI. Trimming removed 5 bases from V and 6 bases from J; junction bases left unmatched: 5. There are 14 residues in the CDR3.

The rearrangement links TRBV5-1 to TRBJ1-4, with TRBD1 matching over 11 bases. The germline CDR1 and CDR2 sequences are SGHRS and YFSETQ. The junction had 7 bases not matched to a gene; V was cut back by 3 bases and J by 0 bases. The CDR3 is made up of 18 amino acids. CDR3: CASSSMDRGPATNEKLFF. The CDR3 DNA reads as TGCGCCAGCAGCTCGATGGACAGGGGGCCTGCAACTAATGAAAAACTGTTTTTT.

This rearrangement joins TRBV7-3 to TRBJ2-2, with TRBD2 identical over 12 bases. After removal of 5 bases from V and 4 bases from J, the junction contained 2 bases not matched to a gene. CDR1 and CDR2 (germline): SGHTA, FQGTGA. The CDR3 is made up of 15 amino acids. The CDR3 sequence is CASSRTSGATGELFF. The CDR3 bases are TGTGCCAGCAGCAGGACTAGCGGGGCCACCGGGGAGCTGTTTTTT.

This chain uses TRBV7-8 with TRBJ1-4, with 12 positions matching TRBD1. CDR1 is SGHVS and CDR2 is FQNEAQ in the germline V gene. This CDR3 has 16 residues. Trimming at V came to 3 bases and at J to 6 bases, leaving 5 bases not matched to a gene. The CDR3 bases are TGTGCCAGCAGCTTCCCCGGGACAGGGGGCGATGAAAAACTGTTTTTT. It encodes CASSFPGTGGDEKLFF.

The gene calls are TRBV11-2 and TRBJ1-2; TRBD1 matches 8 bases. This CDR3 spans 16 amino acids. Germline assignment: CDR1 SGHAT and CDR2 FQNNGV. The ends lost 3 bases at V and 1 base at J; junction bases unmatched: 7. The CDR3 region is CASSFGQGGHNYGYTF. DNA for the CDR3: TGTGCCAGCAGCTTCGGACAGGGTGGGCATAACTATGGCTACACCTTC. The variable domain in full, completed from reference TRBV11-2 and TRBJ1-2, reads EAGVAQSPRYKIIEKRQSVAFWCNPISGHATLYWYQQILGQGPKLLIQFQNNGVVDDSQLPKDRFSAERLKGVDSTLKIQPAKLEDSAVYLCASSFGQGGHNYGYTFGSGTRLTVV.

Written as DNA, the CDR3 is TGTGCCAGCAGCTTGGGACAGGGTACTATCAGGGAGCAGTACTTC. Translating gives CASSLGQGTIREQYF. This chain uses TRBV11-1 with TRBJ2-5, with 9 bases lining up with TRBD1. The CDR3 is 15 amino acids. CDR1 and CDR2 from the germline V gene are SGHAT and FQDESV (reference sequence). J gave up 11 bases and V 3 bases, and 13 bases lay outside the gene matches.

The chain recombines TRBV28 with TRBJ1-5; weak D call: TRBD1 (6 bases). Trimming removed 5 bases from V and 5 bases from J, with 10 bases in between. Germline CDR1 reads MDHEN; CDR2 reads SYDVKM. The CDR3 consists of 13 residues. CDR3 in DNA: TGTGCCAGCAGTCCGGACAGTTATCAGCCCCAGCATTTT. Amino acid sequence: CASSPDSYQPQHF.

The chain has TRBV25-1 and TRBJ1-5; the D gene is possibly TRBD1 (6 bases). V was clipped by 3 bases and J by 3 bases, with 9 bases between them. This CDR3 is 14 amino acids long. The germline V gene encodes CDR1 MGHDK and CDR2 SYGVNS. The CDR3 DNA reads TGTGCCAGCAGTGAGGACAGAATCAATCAGCCCCAGCATTTT. It specifies CASSEDRINQPQHF.

The rearrangement links TRBV19 to TRBJ1-1; D is undetermined. CDR3 length equals 16 residues. Between the trimmed V and J ends, which lost 6 bases and 0 bases, there was a span of 17 bases. Germline V gene data show CDR1 as LNHDA and CDR2 as SQIVND (reference sequence). CDR3 loop: CASSFAADPMNTEAFF. The CDR3 region has the DNA TGTGCCAGTAGCTTCGCGGCTGACCCCATGAACACTGAAGCTTTCTTT.

The V call is TRBV19, the J call TRBJ2-7; D may be TRBD1 (5 bases). V was cut by 0 bases and J by 2 bases, with 8 bases left in between. The V gene's germline CDR1 is LNHDA and CDR2 SQIVND (reference sequence). The CDR3 extends over 14 amino acids. CDR3 residues: CASSIDRETYEQYF. The CDR3 DNA reads as TGTGCCAGTAGTATAGACAGGGAAACCTACGAGCAGTACTTC.

This clone turned up a few times. The chain recombines TRBV5-6 with TRBJ2-3; D is uncertain. The CDR3 contains 18 residues. CDR1 and CDR2 from the germline V gene are SGHDT and YYEEEE. Trimming stripped 5 bases from V and 2 bases from J, with 24 bases between. CDR3 in amino acids: CASRFQDTPQSYTDTQYF. The CDR3 coding sequence is TGTGCCAGCAGGTTCCAAGACACCCCTCAGAGTTACACAGATACGCAGTATTTT.

This chain uses TRBV5-4 with TRBJ2-1; TRBD2 might be the D (6 bases). Germline V lookup: CDR1 SGHNT, CDR2 YYREEE (reference sequence). Deletions cut 3 bases from V and 4 bases from J, with 14 bases between. The CDR3 length is 15 residues. The CDR3 region has the DNA TGTGCCAGCAGCTCCCTGGGGGGAGGATACAATGAGCAGTTCTTC. Its protein product is CASSSLGGGYNEQFF.

This clone has more than one count but fewer than ten. The chain carries TRBV19 and TRBJ2-7; TRBD1 agrees at 9 bases. The CDR3 spans 18 residues. V was pared by 5 bases and J by 6 bases, with 20 bases of the junction left unmatched. Germline V gene lookup returns CDR1 LNHDA and CDR2 SQIVND (reference sequence). CDR3 nucleotides: TGTGCCAGTAGTTCTGATTCGAATACCGGGACAGGGTCGCGCGAGCAGTACTTC. It codes for CASSSDSNTGTGSREQYF.

The chain employs TRBV27 and TRBJ1-1; 7 bases line up with TRBD1. Germline CDR1 reads MNHEY; CDR2 reads SMNVEV (reference sequence). V lost 6 bases and J lost 0; bases outside the gene matches: 4. The CDR3 runs 14 residues. DNA of the CDR3: TGTGCCAGCAGCTCCGGGACAGTGAACACTGAAGCTTTCTTT. Translating gives CASSSGTVNTEAFF.

This rearrangement joins TRBV5-6 to TRBJ1-2, with 9 bases identical to TRBD1. V shed 6 bases, J shed 6 bases, and the junction held 9 bases outside the gene matches. This CDR3 contains 14 residues. The germline V gene encodes CDR1 SGHDT and CDR2 YYEEEE. CDR3 DNA sequence: TGTGCCAGCACCTACTTCGACAGGGGGGATGGCTACACCTTC. Protein sequence: CASTYFDRGDGYTF. Drawing the rest from reference TRBV5-6 and TRBJ1-2, the complete variable domain is DAGVTQSPTHLIKTRGQQVTLRCSPKSGHDTVSWYQQALGQGPQFIFQYYEEEERQRGNFPDRFSGHQFPNYSSELNVNALLLGDSALYLCASTYFDRGDGYTFGSGTRLTVV.

V and J are TRBV27 and TRBJ2-2, with TRBD2 identical over 9 bases. V gave up 10 bases and J gave up 1 base; unmatched junction bases: 4. The CDR3 runs 14 residues. Germline lookup yields CDR1 MNHEY and CDR2 SMNVEV (reference sequence). The CDR3 spells CATKTSGNTGELFF. CDR3 DNA sequence: TGTGCCACCAAGACTAGCGGGAACACCGGGGAGCTGTTTTTT.

Here the CDR3 DNA reads TGTGCCAGCAGCCCGACTAGCGGGAGGCCCAATGAGCAGTTCTTC. It codes for CASSPTSGRPNEQFF. This chain uses TRBV9 with TRBJ2-1, with TRBD2 matching 13 bases. The CDR3 is made up of 15 amino acids. V lost 4 bases to trimming and J lost 6 bases; unmatched junction nucleotides: 4. Germline V gene lookup returns CDR1 SGDLS and CDR2 YYNGEE.

The chain combines TRBV6-1 with TRBJ1-1; TRBD1 matches 9 bases. This CDR3 contains 15 residues. Germline values: CDR1 MNHNS, CDR2 SASEGT. V lost 3 bases and J lost 2; bases outside the gene matches: 4. The CDR3 sequence is CASSEQTGGNTEAFF. CDR3 DNA sequence: TGTGCCAGCAGTGAGCAAACAGGGGGCAACACTGAAGCTTTCTTT.

V and J are TRBV19 and TRBJ2-7, with 9 positions matching TRBD2. The V and J ends lost 5 bases and 7 bases, in that order; junction bases with no gene match: 15. The CDR3 contains 16 residues. CDR1 LNHDA and CDR2 SQIVND come from the germline V gene (reference sequence). The CDR3 spells CASSSSLAGTREEQYF. CDR3 nucleotides: TGTGCCAGTAGTTCTTCCCTAGCGGGGACTCGAGAGGAGCAGTACTTC.

This chain joins TRBV7-9 and TRBJ2-1; TRBD2 matches at 14 bases. Germline CDR1 SEHNR, CDR2 FQNEAQ (reference sequence). The CDR3 totals 19 residues. The J segment lost 6 bases and the V segment lost 7 bases, leaving 17 bases of the junction unmatched. For the CDR3, the DNA is TGTGCCAGCACCCCTTGGTCGGGGACTAGCGGGAGAGTAACCAATGAGCAGTTCTTC. Translation: CASTPWSGTSGRVTNEQFF.